This TCR beta chain was observed in a study of T cell responses to AZD1222 COVID-19 vaccine. Study details: It was second doses at about 4 or about 12 weeks that were pooled. Study outcomes and limitations: Without day 14 samples, only post-peak T cell repertoires were studied.

This clone came up once. Its antigen is undetermined. Method: immunoSEQ multiplex PCR; TCRdb's copy keeps in-frame clones and lacks some. In the table there are some 150,000 clones, approximately 89% of which are singletons. The sample in question was peripheral blood, obtained on day 0 of AZD1222 vaccination. The receptor comes from an adult in good health.

CDR3 nucleotide sequence: TGTGCCAGCAGTGTATCGGGGGCTAGCGGGAGTTCTGAGCAGTTCTTC. Amino acid sequence: CASSVSGASGSSEQFF. The chain uses TRBV6-4 and TRBJ2-1, with TRBD2 matching 10 bases. There are 16 residues in the CDR3. CDR1 and CDR2 (germline): MRHNA, SNTAGT. V was clipped by 4 bases and J by 9 bases; unmatched bases: 12.